This T cell receptor (beta chain) was recorded in a study of spatial heterogeneity in lung cancer. The wider study: Averaged across combinations, each unique TCR and UMI pairing appeared more than ten times in raw reads, which were uncorrected.

TCRdb processed the 5' RACE reads anew with MiXCR; each CDR3 protein has one entry. The profile shows roughly 13,000 distinct CDR3 sequences, over 9% of them singletons. This clonotype appeared many times. The V gene's germline CDR1 is MGHRA and CDR2 YSYEKL. The CDR3 is made up of 15 amino acids. The V gene lost 0 bases and the J gene lost 2 bases, with 10 bases spanning the gap. Sample time point: sample taken at primary tumor resection. Sequencing covered unsorted whole RNA taken from tumor, nontumor lung or frozen PBMC. The donor population consisted of more than 55 patients with untreated, early-stage non-small cell lung cancer.

The chain uses TRBV4-1 and TRBJ2-5; D gene uncertain. The specimen comprised PBMCs, sampled at surgery. The receptor comes from a male donor with early-stage non-small cell lung cancer. The CDR3 DNA follows: TGCGCCAGCAGCCAAGATTTCCGGGCACAAGAGACCCAGTACTTC. Translating gives CASSQDFRAQETQYF.